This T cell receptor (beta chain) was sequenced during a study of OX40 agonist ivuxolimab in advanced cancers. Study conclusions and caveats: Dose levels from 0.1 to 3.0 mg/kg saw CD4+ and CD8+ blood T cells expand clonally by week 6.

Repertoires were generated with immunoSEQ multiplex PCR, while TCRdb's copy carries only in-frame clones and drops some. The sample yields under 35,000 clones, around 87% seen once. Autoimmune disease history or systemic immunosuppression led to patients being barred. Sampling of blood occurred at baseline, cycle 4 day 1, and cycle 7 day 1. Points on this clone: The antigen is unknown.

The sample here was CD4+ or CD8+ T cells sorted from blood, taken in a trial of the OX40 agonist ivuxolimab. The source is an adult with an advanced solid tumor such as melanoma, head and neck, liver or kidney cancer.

This CDR3 reads CASTPRGTRGGDEQFF. CDR3 nucleotides: TGTGCCAGCACTCCCCGTGGGACTAGAGGAGGGGATGAGCAGTTCTTC. The V gene is TRBV28, the J gene TRBJ2-1, with 8 bases identical to TRBD2. The germline V gene encodes CDR1 MDHEN and CDR2 SYDVKM. V shed 7 bases, J shed 8 bases, and the junction held 16 bases outside the gene matches. This CDR3 has 16 residues.